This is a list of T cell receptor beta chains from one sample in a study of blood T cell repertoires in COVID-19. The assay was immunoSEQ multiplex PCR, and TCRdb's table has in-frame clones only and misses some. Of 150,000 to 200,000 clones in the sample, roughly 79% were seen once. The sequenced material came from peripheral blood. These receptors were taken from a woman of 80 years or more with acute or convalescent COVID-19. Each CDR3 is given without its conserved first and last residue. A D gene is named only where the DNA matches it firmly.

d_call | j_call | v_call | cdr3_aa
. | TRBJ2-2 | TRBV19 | ASSMYFSGEIGELF
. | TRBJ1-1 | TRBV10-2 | ASRQTNTEAF
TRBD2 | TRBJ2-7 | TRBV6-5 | ASGLDTSGSHEQY
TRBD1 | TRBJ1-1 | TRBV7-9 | ASSSDRGSQRVTEAF
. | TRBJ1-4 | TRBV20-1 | SASGATTNEKLF
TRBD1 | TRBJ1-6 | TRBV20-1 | SASRQGKGSPLH
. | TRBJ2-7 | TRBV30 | AWSLAYEQY
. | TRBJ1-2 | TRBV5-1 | ASTPASSTVSYGYT
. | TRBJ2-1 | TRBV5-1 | ASSLEGSSYNEQF
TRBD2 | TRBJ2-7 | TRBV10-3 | ATKRDAGSYEQY
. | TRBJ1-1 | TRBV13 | ASSLVRGGNTEAF
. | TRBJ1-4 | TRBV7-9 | ASSVNRRGDEKLF
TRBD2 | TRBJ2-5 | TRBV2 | AILGGSGSPGETQY
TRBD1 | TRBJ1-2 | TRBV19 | ASSLLGTGGENGYT
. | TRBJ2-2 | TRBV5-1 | ASSLEGVPTGELF
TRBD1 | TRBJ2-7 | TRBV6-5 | ASMKGGYYEQY
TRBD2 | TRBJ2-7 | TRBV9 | ASSSGGGEQY
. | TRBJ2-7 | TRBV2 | ASSEWRVSYEQY
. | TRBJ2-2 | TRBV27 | ASSSIKGSGGELF
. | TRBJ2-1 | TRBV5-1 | ASSPDRPISGQF
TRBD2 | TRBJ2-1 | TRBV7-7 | ASSLGLANEQF
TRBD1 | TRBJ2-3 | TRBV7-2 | ASSLGTGGGITQY
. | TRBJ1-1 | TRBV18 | ASSPVQSGNTEAF
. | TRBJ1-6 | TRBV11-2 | ASSRISRYNLPLH
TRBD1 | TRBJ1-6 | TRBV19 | ASRPGQGINNSPLH
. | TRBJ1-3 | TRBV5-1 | ASSSQGNTIY
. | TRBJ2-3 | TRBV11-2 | ASSFSGSTDTQY
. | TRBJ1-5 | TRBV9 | ASSEGGYSNQPQH
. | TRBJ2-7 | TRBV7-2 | ASNPLVGAYEQY